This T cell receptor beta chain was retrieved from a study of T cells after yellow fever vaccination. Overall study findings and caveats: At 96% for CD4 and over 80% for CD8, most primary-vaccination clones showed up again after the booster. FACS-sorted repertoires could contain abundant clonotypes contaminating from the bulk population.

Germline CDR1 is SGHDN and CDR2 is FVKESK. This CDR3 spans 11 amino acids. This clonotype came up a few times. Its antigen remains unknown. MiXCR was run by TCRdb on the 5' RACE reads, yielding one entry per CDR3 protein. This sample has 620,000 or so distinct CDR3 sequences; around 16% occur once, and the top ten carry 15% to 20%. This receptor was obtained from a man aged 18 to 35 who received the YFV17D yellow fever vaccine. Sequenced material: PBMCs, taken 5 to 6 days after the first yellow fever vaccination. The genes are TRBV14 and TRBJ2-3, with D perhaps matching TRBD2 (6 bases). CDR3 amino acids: CISDYTDTQYF. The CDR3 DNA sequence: TGTATATCGGACTACACAGATACGCAGTATTTT.